The 6 T cell receptor beta chains below all came from one sample that was sequenced in a study of blood T cell repertoires in COVID-19. TCRdb's copy holds only in-frame clones and misses some; the assay was immunoSEQ multiplex PCR. The data show 200,000 to 300,000 clones, with roughly 86% seen just once and 2% to 2.5% held by the top ten. Sequencing input: PBMCs or T cells enriched from blood (not recorded which). These receptor sequences come from a woman in her forties or fifties who had recovered from COVID-19.

The chain combines TRBV9 with TRBJ2-2, with TRBD2 as a possible D gene (5 bases). CDR3 size: 13 residues. Trimming stripped 2 bases from V and 6 bases from J, with 8 bases between. Per the germline V gene, CDR1 is SGDLS and CDR2 is YYNGEE. For the CDR3, the DNA is TGTGCCAGCAGCGTTGGCGGGTCCGGGGAGCTGTTTTTT. The encoded protein is CASSVGGSGELFF.

The genes are TRBV19 and TRBJ2-1; TRBD2 matches 8 bases. The V gene's germline CDR1 is LNHDA and CDR2 SQIVND (reference sequence). CDR3 length: 15 amino acids. V lost 3 bases and J lost 6; bases outside the gene matches: 7. CDR3: CASSIRTSRVNEQFF. In nucleotides, the CDR3 is TGTGCCAGTAGTATTCGGACTAGCAGAGTCAATGAGCAGTTCTTC. Using reference TRBV19 and TRBJ2-1 for the parts outside the CDR3, the full variable domain is DGGITQSPKYLFRKEGQNVTLSCEQNLNHDAMYWYRQDPGQGLRLIYYSQIVNDFQKGDIAEGYSVSREKKESFPLTVTSAQKNPTAFYLCASSIRTSRVNEQFFGPGTRLTVL.

The chain recombines TRBV5-1 with TRBJ2-3, with D perhaps matching TRBD2 (5 bases). The germline CDR1 and CDR2 sequences are SGHRS and YFSETQ. Trimming left V 5 bases short and J 2 bases short, with 15 bases between. The CDR3 is 15 amino acids. The CDR3 sequence is CASRSQRGYTDTQYF. CDR3 nucleotides: TGCGCCAGCAGGTCCCAGCGAGGGTACACAGATACGCAGTATTTT.

The rearrangement links TRBV5-6 to TRBJ1-5; 7 nucleotides align to TRBD1. The CDR3 contains 13 residues. With V trimmed by 2 bases and J by 10 bases, 6 bases remained unmatched. Germline loops: CDR1 SGHDT, CDR2 YYEEEE. The DNA for the CDR3 is TGTGCCAGCAGCTTTAAACAGGGGCTCCCCCAGCATTTT. This translates into CASSFKQGLPQHF.

This clone was observed a single time. CDR3 in DNA: TGTGCCAGCAGCGTAGTGGCTAGCGGGAGGCACGAGACCCAGTACTTC. This codes for CASSVVASGRHETQYF. The chain recombines TRBV9 with TRBJ2-5; 11 bases align to TRBD2. CDR3 size: 16 residues. Germline loops: CDR1 SGDLS, CDR2 YYNGEE. J was trimmed by 5 bases and V by 0 bases; bases with no gene match: 6.

The V call is TRBV25-1, the J call TRBJ1-2; TRBD1 matches at 12 bases. V was pared by 4 bases and J by 7 bases, with 1 base of the junction left unmatched. This CDR3 has 13 amino acids. Germline V gene lookup returns CDR1 MGHDK and CDR2 SYGVNS. Written as DNA, the CDR3 is TGTGCCAGCAGTGGGGACAGGGGGCTTGGCTACACCTTC. Its translation: CASSGDRGLGYTF.